The 26 T cell receptor beta chains below were found in one sample sequenced in a study of control samples from healthy donors and cancer patients. Clones were read by immunoSEQ multiplex PCR, and TCRdb kept only the in-frame ones, dropping some. The repertoire consists of 160,000 or so clones, with around 96% occurring once and the leading ten covering over 0.9%. Material for sequencing was blood. The origin of the receptors is a young woman in good health.

The chain joins TRBV7-9 to TRBJ1-1; 7 bases line up with TRBD1. Germline CDR1 SEHNR, CDR2 FQNEAQ (reference sequence). J gave up 7 bases and V 7 bases, and 12 bases lay outside the gene matches. This CDR3 is built from 14 residues. The CDR3 region is CASNPGGTAYEAFF. The CDR3 bases are TGTGCCAGCAACCCCGGAGGGACAGCGTATGAAGCTTTCTTT. The entire variable domain, with the rest obtained from reference TRBV7-9 and TRBJ1-1, is as follows: DTGVSQNPRHKITKRGQNVTFRCDPISEHNRLYWYRQTLGQGPEFLTYFQNEAQLEKSRLLSDRFSAERPKGSFSTLEIQRTEQGDSAMYLCASNPGGTAYEAFFGQGTRLTVV.

This sequence joins TRBV6-6 and TRBJ1-5; D unresolved. The CDR3 covers 14 residues. CDR1 and CDR2 (germline): MNHNY, SVGAGI (reference sequence). Trimming removed 0 bases at V and 4 bases at J, with 7 bases between. The CDR3 sequence is CASSYSRVNQPQHF. Here the CDR3 DNA reads TGTGCCAGCAGTTACTCAAGGGTAAATCAGCCCCAGCATTTT.

This clone was picked up one time. This sequence joins TRBV2 and TRBJ1-1, with a weak D call TRBD1 (6 bases). The ends were cut back, 6 bases at V and 0 bases at J, with 14 bases in the middle. The CDR3 contains 15 residues. CDR1 and CDR2 (germline): SNHLY, FYNNEI. This chain's CDR3 is CASSTDGGMNTEAFF. CDR3 bases: TGTGCCAGCAGCACCGACGGGGGCATGAACACTGAAGCTTTCTTT.

Only one count was recorded for this clone. The chain joins TRBV10-3 to TRBJ2-5; D might be TRBD2 (5 bases). Deletions cut 4 bases from V and 4 bases from J, with 19 bases between. This CDR3 is 16 amino acids long. Germline loops: CDR1 ENHRY, CDR2 SYGVKD. This chain's CDR3 is CAISVSGLGRVETQYF. In nucleotides, the CDR3 is TGTGCCATCAGTGTGTCTGGGTTGGGGAGAGTAGAGACCCAGTACTTC.

This clone was seen just once. The CDR3 reads CASSSWVNRTYEQYF. Here the CDR3 DNA reads TGTGCCAGCAGCTCATGGGTCAACCGTACCTACGAGCAGTACTTC. V usage is TRBV5-8 and J usage is TRBJ2-7; D is undetermined. CDR3 length: 15 amino acids. CDR1 is SGHTS and CDR2 is YDEGEE in the germline V gene. Trimming pared 3 bases from V and 2 bases from J, leaving 15 bases between.

The chain carries TRBV10-2 and TRBJ2-1; 12 bases are shared with TRBD2. Germline CDR1 WSHSY, CDR2 SAAADI. V dropped 6 bases and J dropped 4; count of bases not matched to a gene: 1. This CDR3 has 14 amino acids. DNA for the CDR3: TGCGCCAGCAGGACTAGCGGGGGTTACAATGAGCAGTTCTTC. Translated, it gives CASRTSGGYNEQFF.

This chain links TRBV6-5 with TRBJ1-6; no clear D gene. This CDR3 comprises 14 residues. The germline CDR1 and CDR2 sequences are MNHEY and SVGAGI. V gave up 8 bases and J gave up 10 bases, with 18 bases separating them. Written as DNA, the CDR3 is TGTGCCAGCCATGCCGACATTTTCCAGTCACCCCTCCACTTT. This sequence encodes CASHADIFQSPLHF.

V is TRBV6-5 and J is TRBJ2-1; D is possibly TRBD1 or TRBD2 (6 bases each). The CDR3 totals 15 residues. The V and J ends lost 8 bases and 7 bases respectively, with 21 bases between them. Germline assignment: CDR1 MNHEY and CDR2 SVGAGI. The CDR3, as DNA: TGTGCCAGCGACTTTGCAGGGGACTCGGGGAATGAGCAGTTCTTC. Its protein is CASDFAGDSGNEQFF.

The rearrangement joins TRBV9 to TRBJ2-5, with D unclear. Germline CDR1 reads SGDLS; CDR2 reads YYNGEE. Deletions cut 4 bases from V and 5 bases from J, with 15 bases between. This CDR3 contains 14 residues. The DNA of the CDR3 is TGTGCCAGCAGCCCAAGACCGGCCGGGGAGACCCAGTACTTC. Translating it yields CASSPRPAGETQYF.

The chain employs TRBV6-5 and TRBJ1-5; D is ambiguous. Deletions cut 6 bases from V and 0 bases from J, with 6 bases between. The CDR3 is 13 residues long. Germline CDR1 MNHEY, CDR2 SVGAGI. CDR3 sequence reads: CASRSNSNQPQHF. The CDR3 DNA reads as TGTGCCAGCAGGAGTAATAGCAATCAGCCCCAGCATTTT.

The chain is built from TRBV9 and TRBJ1-1; D is undetermined. Germline CDR1 SGDLS, CDR2 YYNGEE. The CDR3 is 14 residues long. Deletions cut 3 bases from V and 4 bases from J, with 13 bases between. The CDR3 coding sequence is TGTGCCAGCAGCGCCGGTCTTAGGAGCACTGAAGCTTTCTTT. Residues: CASSAGLRSTEAFF.

The count of this clone is one. The gene calls are TRBV18 and TRBJ2-2; D remains ambiguous. CDR1 is KGHSH and CDR2 is LQKENI in the germline V gene. CDR3 length equals 15 residues. Trimming took 2 bases from V and 1 from J, leaving 8 bases between them. CDR3 protein: CASSPISENTGELFF. CDR3 in DNA: TGTGCCAGCTCACCAATAAGCGAGAACACCGGGGAGCTGTTTTTT.

The CDR3 here is CASSTSTGGLYTGELFF. Here the CDR3 DNA reads TGTGCCAGTAGCACCTCGACAGGGGGACTGTACACCGGGGAGCTGTTTTTT. The chain is built from TRBV19 and TRBJ2-2, with 9 bases fitting TRBD1. The junction had 11 bases not matched to a gene; V was cut back by 6 bases and J by 3 bases. The CDR3 extends over 17 amino acids. Per germline, CDR1 LNHDA and CDR2 SQIVND (reference sequence).

The V gene is TRBV24-1, the J gene TRBJ1-5; 9 positions agree with TRBD1. CDR1 is KGHDR, CDR2 SFDVKD, per germline. The CDR3 extends over 16 amino acids. V lost 9 bases and J lost 3; bases outside the gene matches: 11. DNA for the CDR3: TGTGCCACCGGGGGTCCCGGGACAGGGAACAATCAGCCCCAGCATTTT. Its translation: CATGGPGTGNNQPQHF.

The chain is built from TRBV7-2 and TRBJ1-4, with D perhaps TRBD1 (5 bases). CDR1 is SGHTA, CDR2 FQGNSA, per germline. Trimming stripped 4 bases from V and 6 bases from J, with 12 bases between. The CDR3 length is 14 residues. DNA of the CDR3: TGTGCCAGCAGCTACGCGGGGGGGGATGAAAAACTGTTTTTT. It specifies CASSYAGGDEKLFF.

The genes are TRBV6-5 and TRBJ2-6; no reliable D call. The ends were cut back, 5 bases at V and 0 bases at J, with 8 bases in the middle. The CDR3 consists of 15 residues. Per germline, CDR1 MNHEY and CDR2 SVGAGI. The CDR3 nucleotides read TGTGCCAGCAGTCCCAGGCTCTCTGGGGCCAACGTCCTGACTTTC. This sequence encodes CASSPRLSGANVLTF.

The count of this clone is one. This rearrangement joins TRBV6-5 to TRBJ1-6; D not certain. The CDR3 covers 13 residues. V gave up 2 bases and J gave up 6 bases, with 5 bases separating them. CDR1 and CDR2 from the germline V gene are MNHEY and SVGAGI. This CDR3 is CASSYTLNSPLHF. The CDR3 region has the DNA TGTGCCAGCAGTTACACTCTTAATTCACCCCTCCACTTT.

This chain joins TRBV3-1 (or the pseudogene TRBV3-2) and TRBJ2-1, with 13 bases identical to TRBD2. V lost 4 bases to trimming and J lost 14 bases; unmatched junction nucleotides: 5. Germline V gene data show CDR1 as LGHDT and CDR2 as YNNKEL (reference sequence). The CDR3 length is 13 residues. CDR3 bases: TGTGCCAGCAGCCCGGGACTAGCGGGACATGAGTTCTTC. Protein: CASSPGLAGHEFF.

This clone was counted a single time. The gene calls are TRBV28 and TRBJ2-1; 10 bases align to TRBD2. Germline V gene lookup returns CDR1 MDHEN and CDR2 SYDVKM. The V and J ends lost 1 base and 3 bases, in that order; junction bases with no gene match: 3. The CDR3 consists of 16 residues. CDR3 region: CASSLYRTSGYNEQFF. The CDR3 nucleotides are TGTGCCAGCAGTTTATACCGGACTAGCGGCTACAATGAGCAGTTCTTC.

The chain uses TRBV28 and TRBJ1-2; D gene ambiguous. Between the trimmed V and J ends, which lost 3 bases and 6 bases, there was a span of 2 bases. This CDR3 comprises 10 residues. Germline V gene data show CDR1 as MDHEN and CDR2 as SYDVKM. CDR3 residues: CASSLNGYTF. DNA for the CDR3: TGTGCCAGCAGTTTGAATGGCTACACCTTC.

The gene calls are TRBV28 and TRBJ2-7; D is unresolved. Germline CDR1 reads MDHEN; CDR2 reads SYDVKM. Trimming removed 1 base from V and 5 bases from J, with 12 bases in between. This CDR3 is built from 14 residues. CDR3 residues: CASSLSTPLNEQYF. The CDR3 DNA reads TGTGCCAGCAGTTTATCCACTCCCCTAAACGAGCAGTACTTC. Full variable domain (remainder filled in from reference TRBV28 and TRBJ2-7): DVKVTQSSRYLVKRTGEKVFLECVQDMDHENMFWYRQDPGLGLRLIYFSYDVKMKEKGDIPEGYSVSREKKERFSLILESASTNQTSMYLCASSLSTPLNEQYFGPGTRLTVT.

This clone was detected once. The genes are TRBV24-1 and TRBJ1-2, with 7 nucleotides matching TRBD1. V was clipped by 7 bases and J by 1 base; unmatched bases: 5. Germline CDR1 reads KGHDR; CDR2 reads SFDVKD. CDR3 length: 14 amino acids. The CDR3 reads CATRGSGGNYGYTF. Written as DNA, the CDR3 is TGTGCCACCAGGGGGTCAGGGGGTAACTATGGCTACACCTTC.

V gene TRBV19 combines with J gene TRBJ2-3; a weak D match, TRBD2 (5 bases). Germline V gene sequence: CDR1 LNHDA, CDR2 SQIVND (reference sequence). The CDR3 sequence is 15 residues long. V gave up 4 bases and J gave up 0 bases, with 11 bases separating them. CDR3 amino acids: CASSTLADSTDTQYF. The CDR3 DNA reads as TGTGCCAGTAGTACCCTAGCAGACAGCACAGATACGCAGTATTTT.

The chain is built from TRBV5-3 and TRBJ1-4, with D maybe TRBD1 (6 bases). TRBV5-3 belongs to the ORF category, with a function that is uncertain. The CDR3 is 16 amino acids. Trimming took off 4 bases at V and 7 bases at J, with 20 bases between the two ends. CDR3 loop: CARSLTPGEGFEKLFF. The CDR3 bases are TGTGCCAGAAGCCTCACGCCAGGGGAGGGCTTTGAAAAACTGTTTTTT.

In its sample, this clone was seen once. This chain connects TRBV6-5 to TRBJ2-1; 7 bases map to TRBD1. V lost 3 bases, J lost 6 bases, and 11 bases stayed unmatched. The CDR3 spans 16 residues. The V gene's germline CDR1 is MNHEY and CDR2 SVGAGI. The CDR3 coding sequence is TGTGCCAGCAGTTATTTCCGGACAGGCCTGAGCAATGAGCAGTTCTTC. Its protein product is CASSYFRTGLSNEQFF.

The V and J genes are TRBV5-1 and TRBJ1-1; maybe TRBD1 (6 bases). Germline assignment: CDR1 SGHRS and CDR2 YFSETQ. The CDR3 loop spans 14 amino acids. V gave up 4 bases and J gave up 6 bases, with 16 bases separating them. The CDR3: CASSLASGGPEAFF. The CDR3 coding sequence is TGCGCCAGCAGCCTAGCATCCGGGGGCCCTGAAGCTTTCTTT.